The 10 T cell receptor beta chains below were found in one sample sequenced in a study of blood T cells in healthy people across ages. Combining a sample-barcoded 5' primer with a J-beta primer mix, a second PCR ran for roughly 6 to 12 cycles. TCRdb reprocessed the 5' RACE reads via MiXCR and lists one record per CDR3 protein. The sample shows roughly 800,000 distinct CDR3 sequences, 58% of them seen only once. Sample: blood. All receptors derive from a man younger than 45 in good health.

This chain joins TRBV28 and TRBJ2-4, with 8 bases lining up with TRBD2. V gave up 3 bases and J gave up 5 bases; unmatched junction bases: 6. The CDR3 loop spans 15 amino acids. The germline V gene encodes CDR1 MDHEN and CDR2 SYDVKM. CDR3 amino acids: CASSFVSGRENIQYF. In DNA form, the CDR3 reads TGTGCCAGCAGTTTCGTGAGCGGGAGAGAAAACATTCAGTACTTC.

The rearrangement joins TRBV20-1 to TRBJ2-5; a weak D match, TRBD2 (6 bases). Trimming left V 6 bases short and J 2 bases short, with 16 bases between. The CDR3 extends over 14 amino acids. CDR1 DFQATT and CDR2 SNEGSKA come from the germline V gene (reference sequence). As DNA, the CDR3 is TGCAGTGCCCCGGGGGACGGGGCACAAGAGACCCAGTACTTC. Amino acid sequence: CSAPGDGAQETQYF.

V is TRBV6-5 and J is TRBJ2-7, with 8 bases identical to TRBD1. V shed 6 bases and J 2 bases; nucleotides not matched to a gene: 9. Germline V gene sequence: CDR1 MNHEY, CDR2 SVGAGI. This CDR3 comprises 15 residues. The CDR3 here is CASSPQSGGPYEQYF. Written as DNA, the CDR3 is TGTGCCAGCAGCCCCCAATCAGGGGGCCCCTACGAGCAGTACTTC.

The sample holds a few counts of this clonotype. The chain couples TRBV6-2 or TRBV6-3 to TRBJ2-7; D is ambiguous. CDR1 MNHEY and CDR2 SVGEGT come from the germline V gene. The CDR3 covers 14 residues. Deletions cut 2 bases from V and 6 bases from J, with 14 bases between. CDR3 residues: CASSYPAIIREQYF. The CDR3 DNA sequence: TGTGCCAGCAGTTACCCGGCCATTATACGCGAGCAGTACTTC.

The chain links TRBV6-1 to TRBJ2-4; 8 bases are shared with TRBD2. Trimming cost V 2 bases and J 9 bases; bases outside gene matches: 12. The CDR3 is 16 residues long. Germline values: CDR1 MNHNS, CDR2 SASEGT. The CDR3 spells CASSETGGPPLSIQYF. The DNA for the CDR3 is TGTGCCAGCAGTGAAACGGGAGGGCCCCCTTTAAGCATTCAGTACTTC.

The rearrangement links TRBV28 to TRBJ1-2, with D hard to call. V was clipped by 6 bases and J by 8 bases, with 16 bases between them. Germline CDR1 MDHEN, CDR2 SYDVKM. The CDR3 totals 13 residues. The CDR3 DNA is TGTGCCAGCAGGTTGATGAGGAAAGGGGGCTACACCTTC. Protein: CASRLMRKGGYTF.

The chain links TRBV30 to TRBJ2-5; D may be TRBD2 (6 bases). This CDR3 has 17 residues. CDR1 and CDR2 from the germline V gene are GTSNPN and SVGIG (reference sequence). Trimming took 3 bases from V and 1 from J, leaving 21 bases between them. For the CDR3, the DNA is TGTGCCTGGAGCAGGGTCCTTAGTAGCGGCTTCCAAGAGACCCAGTACTTC. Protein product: CAWSRVLSSGFQETQYF.

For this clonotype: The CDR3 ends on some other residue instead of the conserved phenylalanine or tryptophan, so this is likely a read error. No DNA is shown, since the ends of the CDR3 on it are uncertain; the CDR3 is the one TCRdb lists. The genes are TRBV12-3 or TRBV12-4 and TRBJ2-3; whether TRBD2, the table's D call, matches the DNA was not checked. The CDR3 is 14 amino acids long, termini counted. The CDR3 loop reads CASSQSGSTDTEYS.

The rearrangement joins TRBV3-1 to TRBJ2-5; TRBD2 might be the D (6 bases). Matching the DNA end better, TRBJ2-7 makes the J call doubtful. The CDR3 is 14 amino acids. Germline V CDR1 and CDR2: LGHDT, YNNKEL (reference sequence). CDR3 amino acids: CASSPQDYLLEQYF. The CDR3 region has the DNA TGTGCCAGCAGCCCCCAGGACTATTTGCTCGAGCAGTACTTC.

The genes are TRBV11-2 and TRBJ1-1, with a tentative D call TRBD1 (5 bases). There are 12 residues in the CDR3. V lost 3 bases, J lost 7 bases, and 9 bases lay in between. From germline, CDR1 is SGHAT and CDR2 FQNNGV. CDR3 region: CASSFTGGEAFF. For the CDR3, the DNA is TGTGCCAGCAGCTTTACAGGCGGTGAAGCTTTCTTT.